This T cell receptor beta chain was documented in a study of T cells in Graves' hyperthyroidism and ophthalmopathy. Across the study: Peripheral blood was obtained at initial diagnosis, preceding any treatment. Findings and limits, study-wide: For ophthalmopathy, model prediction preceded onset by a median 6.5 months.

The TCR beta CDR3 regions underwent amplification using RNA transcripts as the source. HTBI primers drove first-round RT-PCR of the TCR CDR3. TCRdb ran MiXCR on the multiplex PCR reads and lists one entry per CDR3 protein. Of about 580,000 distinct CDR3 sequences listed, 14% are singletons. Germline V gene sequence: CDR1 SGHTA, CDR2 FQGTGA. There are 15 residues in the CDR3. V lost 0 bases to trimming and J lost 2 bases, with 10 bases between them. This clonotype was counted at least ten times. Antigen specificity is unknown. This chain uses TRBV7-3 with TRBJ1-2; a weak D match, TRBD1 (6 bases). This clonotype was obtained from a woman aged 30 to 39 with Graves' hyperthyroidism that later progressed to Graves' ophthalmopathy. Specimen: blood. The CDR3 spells CASSLTGGRNYGYTF. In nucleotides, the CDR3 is TGTGCCAGCAGCTTAACCGGGGGGCGCAACTATGGCTACACCTTC. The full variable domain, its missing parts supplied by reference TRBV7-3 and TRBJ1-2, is GAGVSQTPSNKVTEKGKYVELRCDPISGHTALYWYRQSLGQGPEFLIYFQGTGAADDSGLPNDRFFAVRPEGSVSTLKIQRTERGDSAVYLCASSLTGGRNYGYTFGSGTRLTVV.